One sample yielded the 26 T cell receptor beta chains listed below, sequenced in a study of shared clonotypes between healthy human individuals. Sequencing was performed with immunoSEQ multiplex PCR; in TCRdb, only in-frame clones are kept and a portion is missing. This repertoire shows about 2.4 million clones, roughly nine tenths found once; its top ten account for over 0.12%. Sequenced material: naive CD4+ T cells sorted from blood. Subset here: CD45RA+ positively selected. The receptors originated from a man aged 18 to 30 in good health.

The chain recombines TRBV27 with TRBJ1-2; D might be TRBD1 (5 bases). Trimming took off 2 bases at V and 4 bases at J, with 14 bases between the two ends. This CDR3 region has 15 residues. Germline loops: CDR1 MNHEY, CDR2 SMNVEV (reference sequence). The CDR3 reads CASSLNQGGIYGYTF. The DNA for the CDR3 is TGTGCCAGCAGTTTAAACCAGGGTGGGATCTATGGCTACACCTTC.

This chain links TRBV19 with TRBJ2-5; the D is unclear. The CDR3 has 14 amino acids. Trimming removed 0 bases at V and 5 bases at J, with 10 bases between. Germline V gives CDR1 LNHDA, CDR2 SQIVND (reference sequence). The CDR3 DNA sequence: TGTGCCAGTAGTATAGAGCCCTTCGTGGAGACCCAGTACTTC. This translates into CASSIEPFVETQYF.

J is TRBJ2-7 and V is TRBV29-1; D remains ambiguous. CDR1 is SQVTM and CDR2 is ANQGSEA in the germline V gene. This CDR3 is built from 11 residues. V was cut by 7 bases and J by 6 bases, with 13 bases left in between. CDR3 in DNA: TGCAGCGGATCCGACTCTGGCGAGCAGTACTTC. Translating it yields CSGSDSGEQYF.

This chain joins TRBV4-2 and TRBJ1-4, with a weak D call TRBD1 (6 bases). The CDR3 loop spans 15 amino acids. Germline V CDR1 and CDR2: LGHNA, YNFKEQ. Deletions cut 0 bases from V and 7 bases from J, with 12 bases between. In DNA, the CDR3 is TGTGCCAGCAGCCAAGATCCCGTCAGGGGTGAAAAACTGTTTTTT. Encoded protein: CASSQDPVRGEKLFF.

The chain has TRBV7-9 and TRBJ2-1, with D unclear. Germline values: CDR1 SEHNR, CDR2 FQNEAQ (reference sequence). The CDR3 contains 14 residues. V was trimmed by 1 base and J by 7 bases, leaving 11 bases between them. DNA of the CDR3: TGTGCCAGCAGCTTAGTGCCAAATAAGAATGAGCAGTTCTTC. Its translation is CASSLVPNKNEQFF.

The rearrangement joins TRBV28 to TRBJ2-3; 9 bases fit TRBD2. Trimming removed 5 bases from V and 2 bases from J; junction bases left unmatched: 5. Germline V CDR1 and CDR2: MDHEN, SYDVKM. The CDR3 runs 15 residues. The CDR3 loop is CASSPSGGLTDTQYF. CDR3 DNA sequence: TGTGCCAGCAGTCCCAGCGGGGGGCTCACAGATACGCAGTATTTT.

The chain has TRBV11-2 and TRBJ2-7; tentatively, D is TRBD1 (6 bases). Trimming removed 5 bases at V and 0 bases at J, with 11 bases between. This CDR3 region has 14 residues. Germline CDR1 reads SGHAT; CDR2 reads FQNNGV. The CDR3 is CASSPQGFSYEQYF. The CDR3 DNA reads TGTGCCAGCAGCCCTCAGGGGTTCTCCTACGAGCAGTACTTC.

This sequence joins TRBV6-1 and TRBJ2-2; 8 bases are a match to TRBD1. Germline V gene lookup returns CDR1 MNHNS and CDR2 SASEGT. Losses at the gene ends were 7 bases for V and 4 bases for J; bases not matched to a gene: 8. The CDR3 extends over 15 amino acids. The DNA of the CDR3 is TGTGCCAGCAATAACAGGGGGTTGAGCACCGGGGAGCTGTTTTTT. It is translated as CASNNRGLSTGELFF.

V is TRBV6-6 and J is TRBJ2-7; D might be TRBD2 (5 bases). Trimming removed 10 bases at V and 6 bases at J, with 22 bases between. The germline V gene encodes CDR1 MNHNY and CDR2 SVGAGI (reference sequence). This CDR3 comprises 14 residues. CDR3 sequence: CAISRRFLSGEQYF. The CDR3 DNA is TGTGCCATCTCAAGGAGGTTTTTGTCGGGCGAGCAGTACTTC.

The chain links TRBV9 to TRBJ2-1; 12 nucleotides match TRBD2. This CDR3 is 14 amino acids long. Germline CDR1 reads SGDLS; CDR2 reads YYNGEE. V shed 4 bases, J shed 8 bases, and the junction held 4 bases outside the gene matches. CDR3 bases: TGTGCCAGCAGCCCGCGACTAGCGGGAGATGAGCAGTTCTTC. Encoded protein: CASSPRLAGDEQFF.

J is TRBJ2-2 and V is TRBV5-1; 8 bases map to TRBD2. CDR3 length: 14 residues. Germline CDR1 and CDR2: SGHRS and YFSETQ. The V and J ends lost 5 bases and 3 bases, in that order; junction bases with no gene match: 3. The CDR3 loop is CASRLADYTGELFF. As DNA, the CDR3 is TGCGCCAGCAGACTAGCGGATTACACCGGGGAGCTGTTTTTT.

The chain is built from TRBV2 and TRBJ1-1; maybe TRBD1 (5 bases). CDR3 length: 14 residues. V was pared by 2 bases and J by 4 bases, with 11 bases between. The germline V gene encodes CDR1 SNHLY and CDR2 FYNNEI. The CDR3 DNA reads TGTGCCAGCAGTGAATATGGGGGATCCACTGAAGCTTTCTTT. Its protein is CASSEYGGSTEAFF. Full variable domain (outside the CDR3, taken from reference TRBV2 and TRBJ1-1): EPEVTQTPSHQVTQMGQEVILRCVPISNHLYFYWYRQILGQKVEFLVSFYNNEISEKSEIFDDQFSVERPDGSNFTLKIRSTKLEDSAMYFCASSEYGGSTEAFFGQGTRLTVV.

The chain has TRBV5-4 and TRBJ2-2, with a possible D match to TRBD2 (6 bases). There are 17 residues in the CDR3. Between the trimmed V and J ends, which lost 0 bases and 0 bases, there was a span of 12 bases. Germline loops: CDR1 SGHNT, CDR2 YYREEE (reference sequence). This chain's CDR3 is CASSLGRADTNTGELFF. CDR3 coding DNA: TGTGCCAGCAGCTTGGGGAGGGCTGATACGAACACCGGGGAGCTGTTTTTT.

In its sample, this clone was seen once. The chain has TRBV19 and TRBJ2-6; weak D call: TRBD1 (5 bases). Germline assignment: CDR1 LNHDA and CDR2 SQIVND (reference sequence). The CDR3 extends over 15 amino acids. V lost 10 bases and J 0 bases, leaving 13 bases between the germline ends. The chain's CDR3 is CAIFPDNSGANVLTF. The CDR3 nucleotides read TGTGCCATTTTCCCGGACAACTCTGGGGCCAACGTCCTGACTTTC. Supplemented by reference TRBV19 and TRBJ2-6, the full variable domain reads DGGITQSPKYLFRKEGQNVTLSCEQNLNHDAMYWYRQDPGQGLRLIYYSQIVNDFQKGDIAEGYSVSREKKESFPLTVTSAQKNPTAFYLCAIFPDNSGANVLTFGAGSRLTVL.

This clone was counted once. The chain is built from TRBV6-5 and TRBJ1-2; D is ambiguous. Trimming removed 6 bases at V and 13 bases at J, with 21 bases between. From germline, CDR1 is MNHEY and CDR2 SVGAGI. The CDR3 spans 13 residues. CDR3 nucleotides: TGTGCCAGCAGAACTACCAAGGGATCTTACCTCACCTTC. Its protein product is CASRTTKGSYLTF.

The chain couples TRBV5-1 to TRBJ2-1; no clear D. Per the germline V gene, CDR1 is SGHRS and CDR2 is YFSETQ. The CDR3 is made up of 14 amino acids. V lost 0 bases to trimming and J lost 3 bases, with 7 bases between them. CDR3 sequence: CASSLDRIYNEQFF. The CDR3 nucleotides read TGCGCCAGCAGCTTGGACCGGATCTACAATGAGCAGTTCTTC.

This chain uses TRBV18 with TRBJ2-7; no definite D call. This CDR3 has 14 residues. Germline lookup yields CDR1 KGHSH and CDR2 LQKENI. The V end lost 2 bases, the J end lost 0 bases, and 8 bases lay between the germline ends. The CDR3 here is CASSPGSLSYEQYF. The CDR3 DNA sequence: TGTGCCAGCTCACCAGGAAGTCTCTCCTACGAGCAGTACTTC.

The rearrangement uses TRBV9 and TRBJ2-5; D is possibly TRBD2 (7 bases). The CDR3 has 15 residues. V shed 3 bases and J shed 3 bases, with 15 bases lying between them. CDR1 is SGDLS and CDR2 is YYNGEE in the germline V gene. CDR3 protein: CASSGRGAREETQYF. The CDR3 DNA is TGTGCCAGCAGCGGACGGGGGGCGCGGGAAGAGACCCAGTACTTC.

V usage is TRBV5-1 and J usage is TRBJ2-1; 8 bases fit TRBD2. Germline CDR1 and CDR2: SGHRS and YFSETQ. There are 17 residues in the CDR3. J gave up 0 bases and V 0 bases, and 5 bases lay outside the gene matches. CDR3 protein: CASSLEGGRFSYNEQFF. As DNA, the CDR3 is TGCGCCAGCAGCTTGGAGGGCGGGAGGTTCTCCTACAATGAGCAGTTCTTC. Combining the CDR3 with reference TRBV5-1 and TRBJ2-1 gives the whole variable domain KAGVTQTPRYLIKTRGQQVTLSCSPISGHRSVSWYQQTPGQGLQFLFEYFSETQRNKGNFPGRFSGRQFSNSRSEMNVSTLELGDSALYLCASSLEGGRFSYNEQFFGPGTRLTVL.

V usage is TRBV19 and J usage is TRBJ2-5; 7 bases agree with TRBD1. J gave up 5 bases and V 3 bases, and 9 bases lay outside the gene matches. Looked up from germline, CDR1 is LNHDA and CDR2 is SQIVND (reference sequence). The CDR3 is made up of 15 amino acids. The CDR3 protein is CASSINRGSGETQYF. The CDR3 DNA follows: TGTGCCAGTAGTATTAACAGGGGTTCAGGGGAGACCCAGTACTTC.

The chain employs TRBV5-6 and TRBJ2-7; a weak D match, TRBD1 (5 bases). Trimming shortened V by 0 bases and J by 5 bases, and 18 bases separated the two germline ends. The germline CDR1 and CDR2 sequences are SGHDT and YYEEEE. This CDR3 region has 16 residues. CDR3 sequence reads: CASSLVGAGPVDEQYF. In DNA form, the CDR3 reads TGTGCCAGCAGCTTGGTTGGCGCAGGGCCAGTCGACGAGCAGTACTTC.

This clone occurred once. The chain uses TRBV30 and TRBJ1-1; D unresolved. The CDR3 extends over 13 amino acids. Per the germline V gene, CDR1 is GTSNPN and CDR2 is SVGIG (reference sequence). Trimming took off 0 bases at V and 2 bases at J, with 7 bases between the two ends. The CDR3 DNA reads as TGTGCCTGGAGTGTTGGAATAAACACTGAAGCTTTCTTT. Residues: CAWSVGINTEAFF.

The table lists this clone with a count of one. The V and J genes are TRBV28 and TRBJ2-3, with a weak D call TRBD2 (5 bases). Germline CDR1 is MDHEN and CDR2 is SYDVKM. V was cut by 7 bases and J by 2 bases, with 13 bases left in between. The CDR3 totals 14 residues. CDR3 DNA: TGTGCCAGCACGGAGCGAGGGAACACAGATACGCAGTATTTT. Its protein is CASTERGNTDTQYF.

The chain employs TRBV2 and TRBJ2-1; 9 bases line up with TRBD2. The length of the CDR3 is 16 residues. V gave up 4 bases and J gave up 4 bases; unmatched junction bases: 8. Looked up from germline, CDR1 is SNHLY and CDR2 is FYNNEI. The CDR3 DNA reads as TGTGCCAGCAGTGTTGGTGCTACTAGCGGGTACAATGAGCAGTTCTTC. It yields the protein CASSVGATSGYNEQFF.

The chain links TRBV9 to TRBJ2-2; D not resolved. The CDR3 has 14 residues. V shed 4 bases and J shed 5 bases, with 12 bases lying between them. Germline V gene data show CDR1 as SGDLS and CDR2 as YYNGEE. CDR3 DNA sequence: TGTGCCAGCAGCTCCCAGCGAGGTACCGGGGAGCTGTTTTTT. It yields the protein CASSSQRGTGELFF.

J is TRBJ2-7 and V is TRBV11-2; D is undetermined. Germline-derived CDR1 and CDR2 are SGHAT and FQNNGV. CDR3 length: 13 amino acids. V dropped 1 base and J dropped 3 bases, with 7 bases sitting between them. The CDR3 DNA sequence: TGTGCCAGCAGCTTAGGACCGTTCTACGAGCAGTACTTC. This sequence encodes CASSLGPFYEQYF. The full variable domain, its missing parts supplied by reference TRBV11-2 and TRBJ2-7, is EAGVAQSPRYKIIEKRQSVAFWCNPISGHATLYWYQQILGQGPKLLIQFQNNGVVDDSQLPKDRFSAERLKGVDSTLKIQPAKLEDSAVYLCASSLGPFYEQYFGPGTRLTVT.